This T cell receptor (beta chain) came from a study of T cells in women clearing cervical HPV infection. Turning to the study itself: Controls gave blood once infection was undetectable; cases at lesion identification. HLA type could not be excluded as a confounder. Overall study findings and caveats: Unknown T-cell numbers per sample may underlie the richness differences. Cases carried less TRBV6-7 than controls: approximately 0.1% versus 0.16%.

Germline-derived CDR1 and CDR2 are SGHTA and FQGTGA. The length of the CDR3 is 15 residues. V dropped 5 bases and J dropped 6; count of bases not matched to a gene: 4. Assay used: immunoSEQ multiplex PCR; TCRdb lists only in-frame clones, some missing. In total, the table holds about 22,000 clones. Turning to this clone: Its antigen is still unknown. The CDR3 extends 3 residues past the end of the read, so its final part is completed from the germline J gene.

What was sequenced was blood buffy coat. The gene calls are TRBV7-3 and TRBJ2-1; the match to TRBD2 covers 13 bases. The receptor was derived from a woman aged 18-70 years with a cervical HPV16 infection that either progressed to CIN3+ or cleared (not recorded which). The CDR3 loop reads CASSPGLAGVNEQFF. The DNA read from the CDR3 is TGTGCCAGCAGCCCCGGACTAGCGGGAGTCAATGAG.